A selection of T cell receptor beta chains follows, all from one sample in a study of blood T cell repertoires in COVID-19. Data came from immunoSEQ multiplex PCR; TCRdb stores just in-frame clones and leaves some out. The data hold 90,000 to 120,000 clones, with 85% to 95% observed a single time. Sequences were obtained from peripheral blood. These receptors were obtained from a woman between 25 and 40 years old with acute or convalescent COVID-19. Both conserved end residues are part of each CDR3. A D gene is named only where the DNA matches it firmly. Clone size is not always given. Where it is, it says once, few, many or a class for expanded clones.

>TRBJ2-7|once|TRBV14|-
TGTGCCAGCAGCCAAGCGGGTTTAAGTATCTACGAGCAGTACTTC
CASSQAGLSIYEQYF
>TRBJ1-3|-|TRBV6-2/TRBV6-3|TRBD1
TGTGCCAGCAGCTTCGGACAGGTTGAAGGAAACACCATATATTTT
CASSFGQVEGNTIYF
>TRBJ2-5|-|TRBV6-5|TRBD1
TGTGCCAGCAGTCTAGACAGGGCAGAGACCCAGTACTTC
CASSLDRAETQYF
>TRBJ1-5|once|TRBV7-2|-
TGTGCCAGCAGCTGGGCAGTCCATCAGCCCCAGCATTTT
CASSWAVHQPQHF
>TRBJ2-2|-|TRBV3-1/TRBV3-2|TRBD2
TGTGCCAGCAGCCACGGGAGGGGGACCGGGGAGCTGTTTTTT
CASSHGRGTGELFF
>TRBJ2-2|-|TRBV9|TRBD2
TGTGCCAGCAGCGTAGGAGCTACCGGGACTAGCGGGAGGGCCGGGGAGCTGTTTTTT
CASSVGATGTSGRAGELFF
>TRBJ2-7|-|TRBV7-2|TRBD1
TGTGCCAGCAGGCCAGGGGGCTGGTTCAAGGAGCAGTACTTC
CASRPGGWFKEQYF
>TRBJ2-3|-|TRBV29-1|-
TGCAGCGTTGTTATCGGGGATACGCAGTATTTT
CSVVIGDTQYF
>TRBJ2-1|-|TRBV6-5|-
TGTGCCAGCAGTTACTCGAGGAGGGCAGTGGTTGAGCAGTTCTTC
CASSYSRRAVVEQFF
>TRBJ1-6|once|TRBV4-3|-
TGCGCCAGCAGCTCCACAGGGTTCGGCACCCTCCACTTT
CASSSTGFGTLHF
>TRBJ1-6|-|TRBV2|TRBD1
TGTGCCAGCAGGTCAAGGGGACAGTTTAATTCACCCCTCCACTTT
CASRSRGQFNSPLHF
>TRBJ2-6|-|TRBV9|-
TGTGCCAGCAGCGTAGGGCAGGGCCGCTCTGGGGCCAACGTCCTGACTTTC
CASSVGQGRSGANVLTF
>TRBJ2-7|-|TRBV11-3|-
TGTGCCAGCAGCTTAATCTCCGGGAGCGGCTACGAGCAGTACTTC
CASSLISGSGYEQYF
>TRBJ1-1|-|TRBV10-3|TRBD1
TGTGCCATCAGATCCCCGGGACAGGGGACGGCTGAAGCTTTCTTT
CAIRSPGQGTAEAFF
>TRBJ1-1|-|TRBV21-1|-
TGTGCCAGCCTCCAACAGGGACGTCTTGAAGCTTTCTTT
CASLQQGRLEAFF
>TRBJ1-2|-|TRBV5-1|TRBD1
TGCGCCAGCAGCGGGAATAGACAGGGGTTAAACTATGGCTACACCTTC
CASSGNRQGLNYGYTF
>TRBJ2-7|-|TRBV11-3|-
TGTGCCAGCAGCAATGAAGGGGGAACCCATTTCGAGCAGTACTTC
CASSNEGGTHFEQYF
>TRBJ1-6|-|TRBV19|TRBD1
TGTGCCAGTACCGCGGGACAGGGATATTCACCCCTCCACTTT
CASTAGQGYSPLHF
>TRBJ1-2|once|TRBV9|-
TGTGCCAGCAGCGGTCGTCGGGGAAACTATGGCTACACCTTC
CASSGRRGNYGYTF
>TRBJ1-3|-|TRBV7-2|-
TGTGCCAGCAGCTCCCGGGACTTAAAGACCATATATTTT
CASSSRDLKTIYF
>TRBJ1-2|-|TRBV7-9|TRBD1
TGTGCCAGCAGCTTCGCCGGGACAGCCTTTAACTATGGCTACACCTTC
CASSFAGTAFNYGYTF
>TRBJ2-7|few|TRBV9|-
TGTGCCAGCAGCCCCCGGACAGACTCCTACGAGCAGTACTTC
CASSPRTDSYEQYF
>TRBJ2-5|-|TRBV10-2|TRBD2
TGCGCCAGCAGGTTGACTAGCGGGGGGAAGGAGACCCAGTACTTC
CASRLTSGGKETQYF
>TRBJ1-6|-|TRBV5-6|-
TGTGCCAGCAGCTTGGTCGACAGAGATAATTCACCCCTCCACTTT
CASSLVDRDNSPLHF
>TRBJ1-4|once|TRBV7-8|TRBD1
TGTGCCAGCAGTTCCGCGGGACAGGGTGATGGACTGTTTTTT
CASSSAGQGDGLFF
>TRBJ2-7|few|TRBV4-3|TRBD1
TGCGCCAGCAGCCAGTCGGGACAGGGGTTCTACGAGCAGTACTTC
CASSQSGQGFYEQYF
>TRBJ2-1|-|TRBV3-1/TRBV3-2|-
TGTGCCAGCAGCCGATACAGGGATCAAGGCTCTTGGCAGTTCTTC
CASSRYRDQGSWQFF
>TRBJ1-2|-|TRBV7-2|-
TGTGCCAGCAGCTTAGCGGGCAGTGACTATGGCTACACCTTC
CASSLAGSDYGYTF
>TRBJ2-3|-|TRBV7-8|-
TGTGCCAGCAGCTTAATGGGGGGGCACGTCACAGATACGCAGTATTTT
CASSLMGGHVTDTQYF
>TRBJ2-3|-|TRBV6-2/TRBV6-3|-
TGTGCCAGCAGTTACTCGGACACCACAGATACGCAGTATTTT
CASSYSDTTDTQYF
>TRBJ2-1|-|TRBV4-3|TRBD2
TGCGCCAGCAGCCAACCGGGACTAGCGGGGCCGTTCTTC
CASSQPGLAGPFF
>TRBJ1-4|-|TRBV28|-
TGTGCCAGCCTCCTGGCCCAGGCAACTAATGAAAAACTGTTTTTT
CASLLAQATNEKLFF
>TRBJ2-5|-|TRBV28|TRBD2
TGTGCCAGCAGTTTCTTTCGGGAGGGGACCCAGTACTTC
CASSFFREGTQYF
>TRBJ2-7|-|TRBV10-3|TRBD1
TGTGCCATCACAAGGGACAGGGGGCTCGAGCAGTACTTC
CAITRDRGLEQYF
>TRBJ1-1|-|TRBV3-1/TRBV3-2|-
TGTGCCAGCAGCCGGGCCGGACACTACACTGAAGCTTTCTTT
CASSRAGHYTEAFF
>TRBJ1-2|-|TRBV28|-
TGTGCCAGCAGTTTCTCCGGGGGAGGCGGCTACACCTTC
CASSFSGGGGYTF
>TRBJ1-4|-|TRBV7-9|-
TGTGCCAGCAGTAACGAACAGACAGCCGAAAAACTGTTTTTT
CASSNEQTAEKLFF
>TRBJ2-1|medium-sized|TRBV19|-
TGTGCCAGTAGTATCCCGGGACGGGGGATCAGTGAGCAGTTCTTC
CASSIPGRGISEQFF
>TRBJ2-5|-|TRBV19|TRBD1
TGTGCCAGTAGTACCTCCGGGACAGGGTGGGAGACCCAGTACTTC
CASSTSGTGWETQYF